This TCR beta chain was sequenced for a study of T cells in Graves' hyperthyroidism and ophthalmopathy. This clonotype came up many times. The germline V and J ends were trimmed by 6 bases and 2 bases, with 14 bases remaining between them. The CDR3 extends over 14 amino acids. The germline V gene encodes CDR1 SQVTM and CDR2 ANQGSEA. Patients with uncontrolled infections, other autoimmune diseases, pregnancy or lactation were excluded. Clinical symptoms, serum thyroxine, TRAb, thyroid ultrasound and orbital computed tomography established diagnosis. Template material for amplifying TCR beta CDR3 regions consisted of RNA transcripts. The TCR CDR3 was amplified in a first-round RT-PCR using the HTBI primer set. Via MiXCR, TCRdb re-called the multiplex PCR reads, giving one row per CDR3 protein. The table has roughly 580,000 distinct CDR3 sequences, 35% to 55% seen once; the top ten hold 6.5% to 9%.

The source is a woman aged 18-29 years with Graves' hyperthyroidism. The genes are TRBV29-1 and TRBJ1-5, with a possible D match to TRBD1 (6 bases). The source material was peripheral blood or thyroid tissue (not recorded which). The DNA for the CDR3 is TGCAGCGTACACCGGGACATGGGCAATCAGCCCCAGCATTTT. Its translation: CSVHRDMGNQPQHF.